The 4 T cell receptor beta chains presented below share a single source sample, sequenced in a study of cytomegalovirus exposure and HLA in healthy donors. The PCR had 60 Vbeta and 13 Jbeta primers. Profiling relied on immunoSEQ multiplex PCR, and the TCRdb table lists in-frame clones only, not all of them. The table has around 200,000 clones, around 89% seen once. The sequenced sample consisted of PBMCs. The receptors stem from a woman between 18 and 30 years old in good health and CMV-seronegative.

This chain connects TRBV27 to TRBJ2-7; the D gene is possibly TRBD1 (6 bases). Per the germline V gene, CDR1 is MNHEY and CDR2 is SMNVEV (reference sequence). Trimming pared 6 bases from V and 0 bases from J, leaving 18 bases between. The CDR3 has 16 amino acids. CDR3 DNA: TGTGCCAGCAGCCGGATCAGGGGATCGACCTCCTACGAGCAGTACTTC. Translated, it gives CASSRIRGSTSYEQYF.

The chain's CDR3 is CASSLSGSDQPQHF. The CDR3 region has the DNA TGCGCCAGCAGCTTGTCAGGCTCAGATCAGCCCCAGCATTTT. The chain combines TRBV5-1 with TRBJ1-5; D uncertain. The V end was cut by 1 base, the J end by 5 bases, with 10 bases between. Per the germline V gene, CDR1 is SGHRS and CDR2 is YFSETQ. The CDR3 extends over 14 amino acids.

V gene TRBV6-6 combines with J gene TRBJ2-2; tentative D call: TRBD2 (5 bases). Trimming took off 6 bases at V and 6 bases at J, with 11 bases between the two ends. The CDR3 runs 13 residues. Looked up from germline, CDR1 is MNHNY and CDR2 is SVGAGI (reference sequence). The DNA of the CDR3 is TGTGCCAGCAGCCGACCCGGGGCCGGGGAGCTGTTTTTT. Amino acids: CASSRPGAGELFF.

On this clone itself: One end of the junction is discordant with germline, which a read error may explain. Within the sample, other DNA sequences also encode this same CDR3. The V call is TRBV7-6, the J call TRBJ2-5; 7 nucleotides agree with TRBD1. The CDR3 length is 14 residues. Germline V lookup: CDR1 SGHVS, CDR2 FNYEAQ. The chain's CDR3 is CASSTGTVQETQYF. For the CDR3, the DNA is TGTGCCAGCAGCACCGGGACAGTCCAAGAGACTCAGTACTTC.